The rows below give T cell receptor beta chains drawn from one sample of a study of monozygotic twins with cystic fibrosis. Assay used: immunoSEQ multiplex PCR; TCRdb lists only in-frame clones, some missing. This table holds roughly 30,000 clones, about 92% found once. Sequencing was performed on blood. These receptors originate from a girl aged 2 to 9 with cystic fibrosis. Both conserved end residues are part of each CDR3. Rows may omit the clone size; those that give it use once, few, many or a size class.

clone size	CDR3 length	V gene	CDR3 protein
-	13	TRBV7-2	CASSAAVPDTQYF
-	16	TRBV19	CASMDRGALMNTEAFF
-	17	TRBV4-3	CASSQDFSGVPREARAF
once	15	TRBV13	CASSLGPGANTEAFF
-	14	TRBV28	CASSRGALDNPLFF
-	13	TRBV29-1	CSVEATGANVLTF
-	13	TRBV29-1	CSVELVEFGEQYF
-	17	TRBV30	CAWSVFLAGVRTGELFF
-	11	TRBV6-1	CASRPNTEAFF
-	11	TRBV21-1	CASSKVDRAFF
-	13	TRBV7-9	CASSREGNQPQHF
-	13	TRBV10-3	CAIRQGFGTEAFF
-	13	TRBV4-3	CASASGLGDEQFF
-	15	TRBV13	CASRDQQSMNTEAFF
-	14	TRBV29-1	CSVAEIQGADGYTF
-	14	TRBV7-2	CASSSDGAYQPQHF
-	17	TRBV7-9	CASSLALGRQGAYEQYF
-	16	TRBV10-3	CAISESAGGRNTEAFF
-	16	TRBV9	CASSADTEPWVETQYF
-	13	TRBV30	CASSDGPNQPQHF
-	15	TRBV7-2	CASSRTGGPTDTQYF
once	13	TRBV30	CAWSVGSSYEQYF
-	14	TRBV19	CASSMEGGAGEAFF
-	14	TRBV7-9	CASSFRGVQETQYF
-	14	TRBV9	CASSVAGRRETQYF
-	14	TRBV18	CASSNTGAMNEQYF
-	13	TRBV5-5	CASSRIFPDTQYF
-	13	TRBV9	CASSGEDSYGYTF
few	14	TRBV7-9	CASSPFQGSTEAFF
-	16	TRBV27	CASSLSWDPPSYEQYF
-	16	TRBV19	CASSIVGARGANVLTF
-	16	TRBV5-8	CASSPIPGQGSDEQYF
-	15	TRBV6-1	CASAGRYGSTDTQYF
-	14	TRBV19	CASSTQTAQGPQHF
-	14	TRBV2	CASRTQRSSYEQYF
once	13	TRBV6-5	CASSPNSGREAFF
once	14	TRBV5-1	CASSPLGVGTEAFF
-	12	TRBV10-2	CASSESAGELFF
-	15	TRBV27	CASSLSCCFQETQYF
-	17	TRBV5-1	CASSLSSGSSSYNEQFF
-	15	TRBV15	CATSTASLGHTEAFF
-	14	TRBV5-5	CASSLGQGVGELFF
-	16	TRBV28	CASSPQQGKGSYEQYF
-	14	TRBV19	CASSIRQVSTEAFF
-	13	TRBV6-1	CASFGETNEKLFF
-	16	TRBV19	CASSSSGTGVSYGYTF
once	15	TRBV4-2	CASSQDLRSTYEQYF
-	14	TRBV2	CASSVGVAGYEQYF
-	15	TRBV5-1	CASSFSGSGTDTQYF
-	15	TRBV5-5	CASSLGTGNGNEQYF
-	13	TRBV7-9	CASSPTGNSPLHF
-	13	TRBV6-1	CASSEATYYEQYF
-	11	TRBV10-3	CAIRTTGELFF